This T cell receptor beta chain derives from a study of Ad26.COV2.S vaccination and SARS-CoV-2 variants. TCRdb's table, derived via immunoSEQ multiplex PCR, lists solely in-frame clones and lacks some. The table lists about 87,000 clones, about four fifths of them singletons, with 16% in the top ten. Germline V CDR1 and CDR2: SQVTM, ANQGSEA. The CDR3 consists of 16 residues. V lost 3 bases, J lost 6 bases, and 13 bases stayed unmatched. A word on this clone: Its target is unknown.

Whole-study findings and limits: Spike-specific TCR breadth ran higher among vaccine recipients than placebo recipients. A substantial breadth of spike-specific CD8+ and CD4+ T cell responses after vaccination has been reported. Analyses of TCR breadth and depth may have underestimated total T cell responses.

The sample consisted of peripheral blood, taken after recovery from COVID-19. This TCR was recovered from a human donor who had recovered from COVID-19. This chain uses TRBV29-1 with TRBJ2-3; TRBD1 agrees at 9 bases. The chain's CDR3 is CSVEDSGTGSFDTQYF. The CDR3 DNA reads as TGCAGCGTTGAGGATTCCGGGACAGGGTCCTTCGATACGCAGTATTTT.